These 19 T cell receptor beta chains originate from one sample sequenced in a study of T cells in Graves' hyperthyroidism and ophthalmopathy. RNA transcripts yielded amplified TCR beta CDR3 regions. The primer set for the first-round RT-PCR of the TCR CDR3 was HTBI. TCRdb used MiXCR to reprocess the multiplex PCR reads, holding one entry per CDR3 protein. The sample records about 360,000 distinct CDR3 sequences, approximately 13% being singletons. Sequenced material: blood. The receptor source for this set is a woman aged 18-30 years with Graves' hyperthyroidism.

In this sample, this clonotype turned up many times. This sequence may be a read error, since a much larger clone differs from it by one base. The chain uses TRBV25-1 and TRBJ1-1; D remains ambiguous. Germline CDR1 MGHDK, CDR2 SYGVNS. CDR3 length: 11 amino acids. V was cut by 8 bases and J by 0 bases, with 4 bases left in between. The CDR3 DNA is TGTGCCAGCTTCATGAACACTGAAGCTTTCTTT. Protein sequence: CASFMNTEAFF.

This clonotype appeared once. V usage is TRBV20-1 and J usage is TRBJ1-4; D not resolved. CDR1 is DFQATT and CDR2 is SNEGSKA in the germline V gene (reference sequence). The CDR3 is 13 residues long. V was cut by 2 bases and J by 5 bases, with 9 bases left in between. In DNA, the CDR3 is TGCAGTGCTAGATCCGCGGAGAATGAAAAACTGTTTTTT. It codes for CSARSAENEKLFF.

This clonotype occurred a few times. The rearrangement links TRBV20-1 to TRBJ1-5; a possible D gene is TRBD1 (5 bases). The V end was cut by 0 bases, the J end by 3 bases, with 39 bases between. CDR1 DFQATT and CDR2 SNEGSKA come from the germline V gene (reference sequence). The CDR3 loop spans 24 amino acids. The CDR3 loop is CSARDPRWGPKAGHTLLANQPQHF. The CDR3 DNA sequence: TGCAGTGCTAGAGACCCTAGGTGGGGACCGAAGGCTGGCCACACCCTCCTGGCCAATCAGCCCCAGCATTTT.

Ten or more counts support this clonotype. The genes are TRBV6-2 or TRBV6-3 and TRBJ1-1; 7 bases match TRBD1. The CDR3 extends over 14 amino acids. Germline V gives CDR1 MNHEY, CDR2 SVGEGT. Unmatched junction bases numbered 8, after V lost 4 bases and J lost 6 bases. The CDR3 DNA is TGTGCCAGCAGTTCCAGGGGGTATGCGGCTGAAGCTTTCTTT. As protein: CASSSRGYAAEAFF.

In its sample, this clonotype was seen many times. This CDR3 is CSVDGLAGNEQFF. The CDR3 DNA sequence: TGCAGCGTTGATGGCCTAGCGGGCAATGAGCAGTTCTTC. This chain uses TRBV29-1 with TRBJ2-1, with 8 bases matching TRBD2. In germline, CDR1 is SQVTM, CDR2 ANQGSEA. There are 13 residues in the CDR3. The J segment lost 6 bases and the V segment lost 3 bases, leaving 4 bases of the junction unmatched.

There are many counts of this clonotype. This rearrangement joins TRBV12-3 or TRBV12-4 to TRBJ1-1; 9 nucleotides match TRBD1. The CDR3 spans 15 residues. J gave up 3 bases and V 5 bases, and 7 bases lay outside the gene matches. CDR3 sequence (DNA): TGTGCCAGCAGTCCCCACAGGGGGCGCGACACTGAAGCTTTCTTT. Translating it yields CASSPHRGRDTEAFF.

This clonotype was detected only a few times. The J gene is TRBJ2-1, the V gene TRBV9; tentatively, D is TRBD1 (6 bases). The CDR3 runs 15 residues. Trimming took off 0 bases at V and 5 bases at J, with 12 bases between the two ends. Germline values: CDR1 SGDLS, CDR2 YYNGEE. The CDR3 sequence: CASSVGQANHNEQFF. Written as DNA, the CDR3 is TGTGCCAGCAGCGTAGGACAGGCGAACCACAATGAGCAGTTCTTC. Complete variable domain (other parts from reference TRBV9 and TRBJ2-1): DSGVTQTPKHLITATGQRVTLRCSPRSGDLSVYWYQQSLDQGLQFLIQYYNGEERAKGNILERFSAQQFPDLHSELNLSSLELGDSALYFCASSVGQANHNEQFFGPGTRLTVL.

V and J are TRBV7-2 and TRBJ2-2; 9 nucleotides match TRBD2. The CDR3 runs 16 residues. Losses at the gene ends were 6 bases for V and 6 bases for J; bases not matched to a gene: 11. In germline, CDR1 is SGHTA, CDR2 FQGNSA. The CDR3 spells CASRESAGGPAGELFF. The DNA for the CDR3 is TGTGCCAGCAGGGAAAGCGCGGGAGGGCCAGCCGGGGAGCTGTTTTTT. Looking up the rest from reference TRBV7-2 and TRBJ2-2 gives the full variable domain: GAGVSQSPSNKVTEKGKDVELRCDPISGHTALYWYRQSLGQGLEFLIYFQGNSAPDKSGLPSDRFSAERTGGSVSTLTIQRTQQEDSAVYLCASRESAGGPAGELFFGEGSRLTVL.

Here the CDR3 reads CASSLRKTGTNYGYTF. CDR3 coding DNA: TGTGCCAGCAGCCTTAGGAAGACAGGGACCAACTATGGCTACACCTTC. V is TRBV6-1 and J is TRBJ1-2; 7 bases agree with TRBD1. The CDR3 has 16 amino acids. The germline CDR1 and CDR2 sequences are MNHNS and SASEGT. V shed 6 bases and J 2 bases; nucleotides not matched to a gene: 12.

V and J are TRBV6-5 and TRBJ2-7, with D possibly TRBD2 on 6 matching bases. Trimming removed 0 bases from V and 6 bases from J, with 9 bases in between. Germline V lookup: CDR1 MNHEY, CDR2 SVGAGI. The CDR3 spans 13 residues. CDR3 protein: CASSYSEGLEQYF. The CDR3 bases are TGTGCCAGCAGTTACTCGGAGGGGCTCGAGCAGTACTTC.

V usage is TRBV2 and J usage is TRBJ2-1; 8 nucleotides match TRBD1. This CDR3 contains 16 residues. CDR1 SNHLY and CDR2 FYNNEI come from the germline V gene. J lost 7 bases, V lost 2 bases, and 10 bases had no gene match. This CDR3 reads CASSETGRQGTNEQFF. The CDR3, as DNA: TGTGCCAGCAGTGAAACGGGGAGACAGGGGACGAATGAGCAGTTCTTC.

This clonotype was seen a few times. In DNA, the CDR3 is TGTGCCAGCGGAGCGCAGATATACGAGCAGTACTTC. Encoded protein: CASGAQIYEQYF. The gene calls are TRBV2 and TRBJ2-7; D uncertain. Germline V gene lookup returns CDR1 SNHLY and CDR2 FYNNEI. CDR3 length: 12 amino acids. With 8 bases removed from V and 4 bases from J, the gap between germline ends came to 12 bases. Filled out from reference TRBV2 and TRBJ2-7, the complete variable domain reads EPEVTQTPSHQVTQMGQEVILRCVPISNHLYFYWYRQILGQKVEFLVSFYNNEISEKSEIFDDQFSVERPDGSNFTLKIRSTKLEDSAMYFCASGAQIYEQYFGPGTRLTVT.

V and J are TRBV19 and TRBJ2-2; 10 positions match TRBD2. This CDR3 region has 16 residues. J gave up 0 bases and V 5 bases, and 3 bases lay outside the gene matches. CDR1 and CDR2 (germline): LNHDA, SQIVND (reference sequence). CDR3 sequence reads: CASSVTSGTNTGELFF. CDR3 in DNA: TGTGCCAGTAGTGTAACTAGCGGGACGAACACCGGGGAGCTGTTTTTT. The entire variable domain, with the rest obtained from reference TRBV19 and TRBJ2-2, is as follows: DGGITQSPKYLFRKEGQNVTLSCEQNLNHDAMYWYRQDPGQGLRLIYYSQIVNDFQKGDIAEGYSVSREKKESFPLTVTSAQKNPTAFYLCASSVTSGTNTGELFFGEGSRLTVL.

The CDR3: CASSTGPEAKNIQYF. The CDR3 DNA sequence: TGCGCCAGCAGTACAGGCCCTGAGGCCAAAAACATTCAGTACTTC. This sequence joins TRBV10-2 and TRBJ2-4; possible D gene TRBD1, 5 bases. Germline V CDR1 and CDR2: WSHSY, SAAADI. Trimming took 5 bases from V and 1 from J, leaving 12 bases between them. This CDR3 comprises 15 residues.

This clonotype was recorded at least ten times. CDR3 DNA sequence: TGTGCCAGCAGTTTATCTCCCGCATTGAATGGCTACACCTTC. Encoded protein: CASSLSPALNGYTF. The chain combines TRBV28 with TRBJ1-2; D is ambiguous. The CDR3 loop spans 14 amino acids. Between the trimmed V and J ends, which lost 1 base and 6 bases, there was a span of 12 bases. Germline-derived CDR1 and CDR2 are MDHEN and SYDVKM.

The chain employs TRBV28 and TRBJ2-3; 10 positions match TRBD2. The germline gives CDR1 MDHEN, CDR2 SYDVKM. The CDR3 extends over 17 amino acids. J gave up 2 bases and V 3 bases, and 8 bases lay outside the gene matches. In DNA, the CDR3 is TGTGCCAGCAGTTTGGGCCTAGCGGGAGTTGTCACAGATACGCAGTATTTT. The encoded protein is CASSLGLAGVVTDTQYF.

This clonotype was detected ten times or more. The chain has TRBV19 and TRBJ2-1, with D possibly being TRBD1 (5 bases). CDR1 is LNHDA, CDR2 SQIVND, per germline (reference sequence). Between the trimmed V and J ends, which lost 2 bases and 3 bases, there was a span of 14 bases. The CDR3 covers 16 residues. CDR3 region: CASSIMGQGNYNEQFF. For the CDR3, the DNA is TGTGCCAGTAGTATAATGGGGCAGGGTAACTACAATGAGCAGTTCTTC.

About this clonotype: It may be a read error: a sequence one base away is much more abundant. The chain has TRBV24-1 and TRBJ2-1; 8 bases are shared with TRBD2. Per the germline V gene, CDR1 is KGHDR and CDR2 is SFDVKD. J lost 2 bases, V lost 4 bases, and 9 bases had no gene match. This CDR3 is 17 amino acids long. This CDR3 reads CATSDTGGGMPYNEQFF. The CDR3 coding sequence is TGTGCCACCAGTGACACCGGGGGGGGGATGCCCTACAATGAGCAGTTCTTC.

This clonotype turned up a few times. The chain has TRBV4-1 and TRBJ2-3; D is unclear. V dropped 2 bases and J dropped 3 bases, with 15 bases sitting between them. Germline V gene lookup returns CDR1 MGHRA and CDR2 YSYEKL. The CDR3 sequence is 16 residues long. The CDR3 protein is CASSQTALVGTDTQYF. The CDR3 region has the DNA TGCGCCAGCAGCCAAACAGCTCTCGTGGGGACAGATACGCAGTATTTT.